This is a list of T cell receptor beta chains from one sample in a study of T cell responses to AZD1222 COVID-19 vaccine. Sequenced by immunoSEQ multiplex PCR; TCRdb stores in-frame clones only, minus some. This table holds around 94,000 clones, around nine tenths found once. This sample comprised peripheral blood, obtained on day 0 of AZD1222 vaccination. These receptors came from an adult in good health. Each CDR3 is given with its conserved first and last residue. The D gene is left open where the match is weak. Part of the rows lack a size; the others show once, few, many or a class for expanded clones.

D,size,J,V,DNA,CDR3
TRBD1,.,TRBJ2-7,TRBV28,TGTGCCAGCAGTTCACCGGGACAGGGAGGGGACGAGCAGTACTTC,CASSSPGQGGDEQYF
.,.,TRBJ1-2,TRBV12-3/TRBV12-4,TGTGCCAGCTCCAGCGGGGTTAACTATGGCTACACCTTC,CASSSGVNYGYTF
.,few,TRBJ2-4,TRBV7-9,TGTGCCAGCAGCTCGTACAGGGATTCCAAAAACATTCAGTACTTC,CASSSYRDSKNIQYF
.,.,TRBJ1-4,TRBV12-3/TRBV12-4,TGTGCCAGCAGTCAACAACGGGATGAAAAACTGTTTTTT,CASSQQRDEKLFF
TRBD2,.,TRBJ2-2,TRBV7-3,TGTGCCAGCAGCGTTAGCGGGAGGGGAGGCACCGGGGAGCTGTTTTTT,CASSVSGRGGTGELFF
.,.,TRBJ1-6,TRBV15,TGTGCCACCAGCAGATACGGGGGCGGTGGTTCACCCCTCCACTTT,CATSRYGGGGSPLHF
.,.,TRBJ1-3,TRBV7-2,TGTGCCAGCAGCTTAGCATCGCGGGCGAGGTCTGGAAACACCATATATTTT,CASSLASRARSGNTIYF
.,.,TRBJ1-1,TRBV5-1,TGCGCCAGTTCAGGAGGGGGTAAGCGTGGAAACACTGAAGCTTTCTTT,CASSGGGKRGNTEAFF
.,.,TRBJ1-2,TRBV29-1,TGCAGCGTTGACCAAGGCTATGGCTACACCTTC,CSVDQGYGYTF
TRBD1,.,TRBJ1-6,TRBV19,TGTGCCAGTAGCCCTCAGGGGGATAATTCACCCCTCCACTTT,CASSPQGDNSPLHF
TRBD2,.,TRBJ2-7,TRBV28,TGTGCCAGCAGTTATAGCGGGAGGAGGAACGAGCAGTACTTC,CASSYSGRRNEQYF
TRBD1,.,TRBJ1-1,TRBV2,TGTGCCAGCAACCGCCCCCCGACAGGGACCACTGAAGCTTTCTTT,CASNRPPTGTTEAFF
.,few,TRBJ1-1,TRBV18,TGTGCCAGCTCACGGACAAGAGACACTGAAGCTTTCTTT,CASSRTRDTEAFF
.,.,TRBJ1-1,TRBV3-1/TRBV3-2,TGTGCCAGCAGCCAAGAGATGACAGCGGGCGCTTTCTTT,CASSQEMTAGAFF
TRBD1,.,TRBJ1-1,TRBV5-1,TGCGCCAGCAGCCCTCTCCCACAGGGGAGGACTGAAGCTTTCTTT,CASSPLPQGRTEAFF
.,.,TRBJ1-1,TRBV2,TGTGCCAGCAGGACAAACACTGAAGCTTTCTTT,CASRTNTEAFF
.,.,TRBJ2-5,TRBV27,TGTGCCAGCCGGCGCCGTTGGTACCAAGAGACCCAGTACTTC,CASRRRWYQETQYF
TRBD1,.,TRBJ1-2,TRBV18,TGTGCCAGCTCACCGGACAGGGTCTATGGCTACACCTTC,CASSPDRVYGYTF
TRBD1,.,TRBJ2-7,TRBV3-1/TRBV3-2,TGTGCCAGCAGCCAAACCGGGACAGGCAACTTCTACGAGCAGTACTTC,CASSQTGTGNFYEQYF
.,.,TRBJ1-2,TRBV6-4,TGTGCCAGCAGTGACTCGACGGGATATGGCTACACCTTC,CASSDSTGYGYTF
.,few,TRBJ1-5,TRBV7-8,TGTGCCAGCAGTCTAACCCGGACACTTAGCAATCAGCCCCAGCATTTT,CASSLTRTLSNQPQHF
.,once,TRBJ1-1,TRBV4-1,TGCGCCAGCAGCCATGCGGGGGGAAGGACTGAAGCTTTCTTT,CASSHAGGRTEAFF
.,.,TRBJ1-1,TRBV29-1,TGCAGCGCAAGACAGGCACGGACTGAAGCTTTCTTT,CSARQARTEAFF
.,.,TRBJ2-1,TRBV6-5,TGTGCCAGCGCAAGGGGGGGGTCAGCCAATAATGAGCAGTTCTTC,CASARGGSANNEQFF
TRBD2,.,TRBJ2-3,TRBV6-4,TGTGCCAGCAGTGTTGGCAGCGGGACTAGCACAGATACGCAGTATTTT,CASSVGSGTSTDTQYF
TRBD2,.,TRBJ2-3,TRBV5-1,TGCGCCAGCAGCTTACCGGGCGGGAGTGGCACAGATACGCAGTATTTT,CASSLPGGSGTDTQYF
.,.,TRBJ2-1,TRBV24-1,TGTGCCACCAGTGGCTTGTCGGAGAATGAGCAGTTCTTC,CATSGLSENEQFF
.,.,TRBJ2-1,TRBV5-1,TGCGCCAGCACCGGGCCTTTGAGCTCCTACAATGAGCAGTTCTTC,CASTGPLSSYNEQFF
.,.,TRBJ2-7,TRBV7-9,TGTGCCAGCAGCCGAGGGGCCGAGCAGTACTTC,CASSRGAEQYF
.,.,TRBJ2-7,TRBV5-6,TGTGCCAGCAGCTACCGTCAGGGACAGTACTTC,CASSYRQGQYF
TRBD2,.,TRBJ2-3,TRBV4-3,TGCGCCAGCAGCCTTCGCGGGGGGGCCCGGACAGATACGCAGTATTTT,CASSLRGGARTDTQYF
TRBD1,.,TRBJ1-6,TRBV4-2,TGTGCCAGCAGCCAAGAGGAAGTGGGGACAGGGGCTTCACCCCTCCACTTT,CASSQEEVGTGASPLHF
TRBD2,.,TRBJ2-7,TRBV7-2,TGTGCCAGCAGACCAGGGACTAGCGGGGGCCTCTCCTACGAGCAGTACTTC,CASRPGTSGGLSYEQYF
.,.,TRBJ2-3,TRBV9,TGTGCCAGCAGCGTAGAGGCCGGGACCAGGAGGGTAGATACGCAGTATTTT,CASSVEAGTRRVDTQYF
.,.,TRBJ2-7,TRBV28,TGTGCCAGCAGTTTATCGTTATCATGGGACGAGCAGTACTTC,CASSLSLSWDEQYF
.,.,TRBJ2-2,TRBV11-3,TGTGCCAGCAGCTTAGCAGGGGGGATGCGAAACACCGGGGAGCTGTTTTTT,CASSLAGGMRNTGELFF
.,.,TRBJ2-3,TRBV5-1,TGCGCCAGCAGCACCAATACAGGGAGGAATACGCAGTATTTT,CASSTNTGRNTQYF
.,.,TRBJ1-1,TRBV12-3/TRBV12-4,TGTGCCATTCTCAGGCCCCAGGGGATTGAAGCTTTCTTT,CAILRPQGIEAFF
.,.,TRBJ2-7,TRBV2,TGTGCCAGCAGTGAAGGGGGATACGAGCAGTACTTC,CASSEGGYEQYF
.,.,TRBJ2-3,TRBV27,TGTGCCAGCAGTTTGACTCGGCCAGGAGGGACAGATACGCAGTATTTT,CASSLTRPGGTDTQYF
.,once,TRBJ1-1,TRBV6-4,TGTGCCAGCAGTGCCGACCCAGCGGACACTGAAGCTTTCTTT,CASSADPADTEAFF
TRBD1,.,TRBJ1-2,TRBV28,TGTGCCACTCGCAACCCCTCCGGGACAGGGGTAAACGGCTACACCTTC,CATRNPSGTGVNGYTF
.,.,TRBJ2-2,TRBV11-2,TGTGCCAGCAGCTTGGTCAGGTGGCAGAACACCGGGGAGCTGTTTTTT,CASSLVRWQNTGELFF
.,.,TRBJ2-7,TRBV7-8,TGTGCCAGCAGCTTAGGCAGGGACGAGCAGTACTTC,CASSLGRDEQYF
.,.,TRBJ1-4,TRBV7-9,TGTGCCAGCAGCTTAGTAGGTGAAAAACTGTTTTTT,CASSLVGEKLFF
.,.,TRBJ1-2,TRBV10-3,TGTGCCATCAGTGAGTCTGGCAGTAACTATGGCTACACCTTC,CAISESGSNYGYTF
.,few,TRBJ2-5,TRBV7-6,TGTGCCAGCAGCTCCCATCTGGAGACCCAGTACTTC,CASSSHLETQYF
TRBD1,.,TRBJ2-1,TRBV7-2,TGTGCCAGCAGCCCCCATCGGACAGGGCCTTCCTACAATGAGCAGTTCTTC,CASSPHRTGPSYNEQFF
TRBD1,.,TRBJ1-2,TRBV19,TGTGCCAGTAGTATAGTTGGGGACAGGGGTGATGGCTACACCTTC,CASSIVGDRGDGYTF
.,.,TRBJ2-1,TRBV4-2,TGTGCCAGCAGCCAAGATTCTGCGAGTGATTCCTATAATGAGCAGTTCTTC,CASSQDSASDSYNEQFF
TRBD2,once,TRBJ2-3,TRBV7-9,TGTGCCAGCAGGAGGACTAGCGGGACAGATACGCAGTATTTT,CASRRTSGTDTQYF
TRBD1,.,TRBJ1-2,TRBV19,TGTGCCAGTAGGTTGGGACAGGGGTATGGCTACACCTTC,CASRLGQGYGYTF